One and the same sample provided the 32 T cell receptor beta chains below, sequenced in a study of cytomegalovirus exposure and HLA in healthy donors. PCR involved 60 Vbeta and 13 Jbeta primers. Generated by immunoSEQ multiplex PCR, the TCRdb table keeps only in-frame clones and is missing some. The sample includes about 170,000 clones, 55% to 65% of them seen just once. Sequenced: PBMCs. The source of these receptors is a man aged 35 to 55 in good health and CMV-seronegative.

The CDR3 sequence: CASSVGLAGQETQYF. CDR3 sequence (DNA): TGTGCCAGCAGTGTGGGACTAGCGGGGCAAGAGACCCAGTACTTC. The V call is TRBV7-2, the J call TRBJ2-5; the match to TRBD2 covers 13 bases. Germline values: CDR1 SGHTA, CDR2 FQGNSA. This CDR3 region has 15 residues. The V segment lost 6 bases and the J segment 2 bases; nucleotides outside the gene matches: 3.

This clone was seen a single time. V and J are TRBV10-3 and TRBJ2-2, with TRBD1 as a possible D gene (5 bases). CDR1 ENHRY and CDR2 SYGVKD come from the germline V gene. The CDR3 extends over 15 amino acids. Trimming left V 10 bases short and J 3 bases short, with 18 bases between. The CDR3 DNA sequence: TGTGCCAGCACCCCAGGTGGGGCGGACACCGGGGAGCTGTTTTTT. Encoded protein: CASTPGGADTGELFF.

J is TRBJ1-6 and V is TRBV4-1, with a possible D match to TRBD1 (6 bases). Trimming removed 2 bases from V and 4 bases from J, with 12 bases in between. Per the germline V gene, CDR1 is MGHRA and CDR2 is YSYEKL. The CDR3 is 16 amino acids. The CDR3 DNA sequence: TGCGCCAGCAGCCAACCGACAGGTTCTTATAATTCACCCCTCCACTTT. Its protein product is CASSQPTGSYNSPLHF.

J is TRBJ2-7 and V is TRBV25-1; TRBD1 aligns across 9 bases. J gave up 7 bases and V 6 bases, and 4 bases lay outside the gene matches. Germline CDR1 reads MGHDK; CDR2 reads SYGVNS. The CDR3 is made up of 12 amino acids. The CDR3 region is CASRGQGGEQYF. As DNA, the CDR3 is TGTGCCAGCAGGGGACAGGGTGGAGAGCAGTACTTC.

CDR3 loop: CAWSLGTGDTYEQYF. Here the CDR3 DNA reads TGTGCCTGGAGTCTGGGTACAGGGGATACCTACGAGCAGTACTTC. The V call is TRBV30, the J call TRBJ2-7; TRBD1 matches 7 bases. J lost 2 bases, V lost 2 bases, and 9 bases had no gene match. The CDR3 loop spans 15 amino acids. Germline values: CDR1 GTSNPN, CDR2 SVGIG (reference sequence).

This rearrangement joins TRBV30 to TRBJ2-5, with D perhaps TRBD2 (5 bases). Germline CDR1 and CDR2: GTSNPN and SVGIG (reference sequence). The CDR3 is 12 amino acids. Trimming left V 4 bases short and J 4 bases short, with 10 bases between. The CDR3 bases are TGTGCCTGGACAGAGGGTGGAGAGACCCAGTACTTC. Amino acid sequence: CAWTEGGETQYF.

This clone has just one count. The chain employs TRBV10-1 and TRBJ2-6, with D hard to call. V was pared by 4 bases and J by 0 bases, with 10 bases between. CDR1 and CDR2 from the germline V gene are WNHNN and SYGVQD (reference sequence). The CDR3 totals 16 residues. The CDR3 coding sequence is TGCGCCAGCAGTGTGAACAGAGACTCTGGGGCCAACGTCCTGACTTTC. Its translation is CASSVNRDSGANVLTF.

This sequence joins TRBV6-1 and TRBJ2-7; 11 positions match TRBD1. Germline trimming cut 6 bases from V and 6 bases from J; bases unmatched to any gene: 7. The CDR3 totals 14 residues. Germline V gene lookup returns CDR1 MNHNS and CDR2 SASEGT. The CDR3 loop is CASRMDRGPGEQYF. CDR3 in DNA: TGTGCCAGCAGGATGGACAGGGGGCCGGGCGAGCAGTACTTC.

Comments on this clone: At one end the junction does not follow the germline gene, possibly because of a read error. This chain uses TRBV4-3 with TRBJ2-7; 9 nucleotides match TRBD2. The CDR3 length is 13 residues. The germline CDR1 and CDR2 sequences are LGHNA and YSLEER. CDR3 coding DNA: TGCGCCAGCAGCCAAGATTATGGCGGGAGGGCCGACTTC. Its translation: CASSQDYGGRADF.

There are a few counts of this clone. This chain connects TRBV7-2 to TRBJ1-2; D ambiguous. Trimming pared 4 bases from V and 2 bases from J, leaving 14 bases between. The CDR3 extends over 15 amino acids. The V gene's germline CDR1 is SGHTA and CDR2 FQGNSA. The CDR3: CASSSIGGGNYGYTF. CDR3 bases: TGTGCCAGCAGCTCCATCGGCGGAGGGAACTATGGCTACACCTTC.

This chain joins TRBV27 and TRBJ1-5; D is perhaps TRBD1 (5 bases). V was shortened by 5 bases and J by 3 bases, with 11 bases between the two germline ends. The CDR3 totals 14 residues. In germline, CDR1 is MNHEY, CDR2 SMNVEV (reference sequence). This CDR3 reads CASSPSGYNQPQHF. CDR3 bases: TGTGCCAGCAGTCCTTCAGGGTACAATCAGCCCCAGCATTTT.

V usage is TRBV11-2 and J usage is TRBJ2-1, with 11 bases identical to TRBD2. The V segment lost 5 bases and the J segment 8 bases; nucleotides outside the gene matches: 5. The CDR3 is made up of 14 amino acids. Germline CDR1 reads SGHAT; CDR2 reads FQNNGV. The CDR3 here is CASSMTSGIDEQFF. As DNA, the CDR3 is TGTGCCAGCAGCATGACTAGCGGGATAGATGAGCAGTTCTTC.

The chain joins TRBV7-9 to TRBJ2-2; 9 bases agree with TRBD1. CDR3 length: 18 residues. CDR1 is SEHNR and CDR2 is FQNEAQ in the germline V gene (reference sequence). Trimming cost V 1 base and J 2 bases; bases outside gene matches: 8. The chain's CDR3 is CASSLVFTGQGNTGELFF. Written as DNA, the CDR3 is TGTGCCAGCAGCTTAGTCTTTACGGGACAGGGAAACACCGGGGAGCTGTTTTTT.

V is TRBV5-1 and J is TRBJ2-2, with D possibly TRBD2 on 6 matching bases. The CDR3 has 15 residues. Deletions cut 1 base from V and 5 bases from J, with 12 bases between. From germline, CDR1 is SGHRS and CDR2 YFSETQ. CDR3 DNA sequence: TGCGCCAGCAGCTTGTCGGGAGAGGGGACCGGGGAGCTGTTTTTT. As protein: CASSLSGEGTGELFF.

The CDR3 DNA follows: TGTGCCTGGAGTCCAGGGCGCCAGCCCCAGCATTTT. Amino acid sequence: CAWSPGRQPQHF. The gene calls are TRBV30 and TRBJ1-5, with D tentatively TRBD1 (5 bases). Trimming took 2 bases from V and 7 from J, leaving 9 bases between them. The CDR3 consists of 12 residues. The V gene's germline CDR1 is GTSNPN and CDR2 SVGIG (reference sequence).

The rearrangement uses TRBV30 and TRBJ2-7; tentatively, D is TRBD1 (6 bases). Trimming stripped 0 bases from V and 2 bases from J, with 11 bases between. CDR1 and CDR2 (germline): GTSNPN, SVGIG (reference sequence). CDR3 length: 14 residues. The CDR3 here is CAWSVVTGAYEQYF. The CDR3 nucleotides read TGTGCCTGGAGTGTAGTGACAGGCGCCTACGAGCAGTACTTC.

In its sample, this clone was seen a few times. The chain links TRBV29-1 to TRBJ2-7; TRBD1 might be the D (6 bases). Between the trimmed V and J ends, which lost 4 bases and 7 bases, there was a span of 11 bases. The germline V gene has CDR1 SQVTM and CDR2 ANQGSEA. This CDR3 is 11 amino acids long. The CDR3 region is CSVGGQGEQYF. CDR3 DNA sequence: TGCAGCGTTGGGGGGCAGGGGGAGCAGTACTTC.

The chain joins TRBV18 to TRBJ1-3, with D perhaps matching TRBD1 (6 bases). The germline V and J ends were trimmed by 1 base and 8 bases, with 6 bases remaining between them. Germline values: CDR1 KGHSH, CDR2 LQKENI. CDR3 size: 12 residues. In DNA form, the CDR3 reads TGTGCCAGCTCACCACAGGGGGACACCATATATTTT. This gives the protein CASSPQGDTIYF.

This chain connects TRBV30 to TRBJ2-5; D may be TRBD2 (5 bases). Germline values: CDR1 GTSNPN, CDR2 SVGIG (reference sequence). The CDR3 loop spans 13 amino acids. V shed 2 bases and J shed 4 bases, with 11 bases lying between them. The chain's CDR3 is CAWSPGERETQYF. CDR3 nucleotides: TGTGCCTGGAGTCCCGGGGAGCGAGAGACCCAGTACTTC.

J is TRBJ1-4 and V is TRBV19; 10 bases fit TRBD1. The germline V gene has CDR1 LNHDA and CDR2 SQIVND (reference sequence). Unmatched junction bases numbered 8, after V lost 4 bases and J lost 0 bases. This CDR3 is built from 18 residues. The CDR3 coding sequence is TGTGCCAGTAGTACCAGGACAGGGGGAAGTACAACTAATGAAAAACTGTTTTTT. It specifies CASSTRTGGSTTNEKLFF.

The chain couples TRBV30 to TRBJ1-2; 10 bases are shared with TRBD1. The CDR3 is made up of 13 amino acids. CDR1 and CDR2 (germline): GTSNPN, SVGIG (reference sequence). With 3 bases clipped from V and 8 bases from J, the junction kept 6 bases outside the gene matches. The CDR3 spells CAWSFDRGQGYTF. CDR3 DNA: TGTGCCTGGAGCTTTGACAGGGGGCAGGGCTACACCTTC.

This clone was picked up a small number of times. V is TRBV10-3 and J is TRBJ1-1, with no clear D. Germline loops: CDR1 ENHRY, CDR2 SYGVKD. The CDR3 spans 16 residues. V was clipped by 0 bases and J by 1 base, with 12 bases between them. The chain's CDR3 is CAISESPSGRNTEAFF. The DNA for the CDR3 is TGTGCCATCAGTGAGTCGCCGTCAGGCCGGAACACTGAAGCTTTCTTT.

In nucleotides, the CDR3 is TGTGCCAGCAGCTTAACAGGGGGCCCTGGGGCCAACGTCCTGACTTTC. It is translated as CASSLTGGPGANVLTF. This chain uses TRBV7-3 with TRBJ2-6; 7 positions agree with TRBD1. This CDR3 has 16 amino acids. CDR1 and CDR2 from the germline V gene are SGHTA and FQGTGA. The junction had 1 base not matched to a gene; V was cut back by 0 bases and J by 2 bases.

V is TRBV6-5 and J is TRBJ2-1; maybe TRBD2 (6 bases). Germline CDR1 and CDR2: MNHEY and SVGAGI. V was pared by 2 bases and J by 0 bases, with 8 bases between. The length of the CDR3 is 15 residues. In nucleotides, the CDR3 is TGTGCCAGCAGTTACGATAGCGGCTCCTACAATGAGCAGTTCTTC. Its translation is CASSYDSGSYNEQFF.

The rearrangement links TRBV2 to TRBJ1-5; 7 bases fit TRBD1. Germline values: CDR1 SNHLY, CDR2 FYNNEI. The CDR3 is made up of 16 amino acids. Losses at the gene ends were 4 bases for V and 5 bases for J; bases not matched to a gene: 11. CDR3 in amino acids: CASSVSGGQGYQPQHF. The CDR3 DNA sequence: TGTGCCAGCAGTGTGTCAGGGGGGCAAGGGTATCAGCCCCAGCATTTT.

This clone occurred a few times. This rearrangement joins TRBV15 to TRBJ2-2; 13 bases line up with TRBD2. Per the germline V gene, CDR1 is LNHNV and CDR2 is YYDKDF (reference sequence). The CDR3 is 17 residues long. Unmatched junction bases numbered 7, after V lost 2 bases and J lost 7 bases. The CDR3 region is CATSRPTSGRGGGELFF. In nucleotides, the CDR3 is TGTGCCACCAGCAGACCCACTAGCGGGAGGGGAGGCGGGGAGCTGTTTTTT.

The chain uses TRBV6-4 and TRBJ2-1, with 11 bases fitting TRBD2. Trimming removed 5 bases from V and 2 bases from J; junction bases left unmatched: 8. The CDR3 contains 17 residues. Per the germline V gene, CDR1 is MRHNA and CDR2 is SNTAGT. CDR3: CASSPLRTSGPYNEQFF. In DNA, the CDR3 is TGTGCCAGCAGTCCACTTAGGACTAGCGGGCCCTACAATGAGCAGTTCTTC.

The rearrangement joins TRBV6-6 to TRBJ1-2, with TRBD1 matching 7 bases. The junction had 5 bases not matched to a gene; V was cut back by 6 bases and J by 4 bases. The CDR3 is 13 amino acids. From germline, CDR1 is MNHNY and CDR2 SVGAGI (reference sequence). CDR3 loop: CASRPGTAYGYTF. DNA for the CDR3: TGTGCCAGCAGACCAGGGACAGCCTATGGCTACACCTTC.

In its sample, this clone was seen once. The genes are TRBV11-2 and TRBJ2-2, with D possibly matching TRBD2 (5 bases). The CDR3 length is 16 residues. The germline CDR1 and CDR2 sequences are SGHAT and FQNNGV. The germline V and J ends were trimmed by 5 bases and 4 bases, with 17 bases remaining between them. DNA of the CDR3: TGTGCCAGCAGCGGACGGCCGGGGAAGGGCACCGGGGAGCTGTTTTTT. This encodes CASSGRPGKGTGELFF.

The V gene is TRBV6-6, the J gene TRBJ2-3, with D perhaps TRBD1 (6 bases). V was pared by 0 bases and J by 4 bases, with 11 bases between. CDR1 is MNHNY, CDR2 SVGAGI, per germline (reference sequence). This CDR3 is built from 15 residues. The CDR3 loop is CASSYSTQGSDTQYF. CDR3 sequence (DNA): TGTGCCAGCAGTTACTCTACCCAGGGGTCAGATACGCAGTATTTT.

This chain uses TRBV19 with TRBJ2-7, with 10 bases fitting TRBD2. The CDR3 covers 14 residues. Germline CDR1 reads LNHDA; CDR2 reads SQIVND (reference sequence). V was pared by 6 bases and J by 7 bases, with 9 bases of the junction left unmatched. The DNA of the CDR3 is TGTGCCAGTAGGGACCTAGCGGGAGTGGGAGAGCAGTACTTC. It translates to CASRDLAGVGEQYF.

The V call is TRBV19, the J call TRBJ2-2; TRBD2 matches 11 bases. The length of the CDR3 is 15 residues. Losses at the gene ends were 7 bases for V and 4 bases for J; bases not matched to a gene: 5. CDR1 and CDR2 (germline): LNHDA, SQIVND (reference sequence). CDR3 sequence (DNA): TGTGCCAGTACGGGACTAGCGGCGAGCACCGGGGAGCTGTTTTTT. Protein: CASTGLAASTGELFF.